This T cell receptor (beta chain) was obtained from a study of regulatory T cells in long-lasting Graves disease. Study-level points and caveats: Newly diagnosed patients shared 950 to 1,000 public clonotypes; persistent patients shared more than 2,500.

In this sample, this clonotype turned up many times. Its cognate antigen is unknown. Trimming removed 3 bases at V and 3 bases at J, with 6 bases between. CDR3 length equals 11 residues. CDR1 is DFQATT and CDR2 is SNEGSKA in the germline V gene (reference sequence). As to time point: newly diagnosed GD, antithyroid drugs for less than 3 months. RNA from PBMCs was the source of the TCR library. Arm-PCR of CDR3 regions and iRepertoire HTBI primers were used to build TCR beta libraries. Each CDR3 protein gets one entry after TCRdb re-called the multiplex PCR reads with MiXCR. The sample consists of roughly 500,000 distinct CDR3 sequences, roughly 13% of them appearing once. This sample also belongs to another study, concerning T cells in Graves' hyperthyroidism and ophthalmopathy. Per that paper: Graves' hyperthyroidism showing no ophthalmopathy progression within 18 months was considered stable. Within blood appeared most thyroid clonotypes that had expanded above 0.001.

The sequence came from a man aged 25-40 years with Graves disease. J is TRBJ2-7 and V is TRBV20-1; D is uncertain. Here the sequenced sample was peripheral blood mononuclear cells (PBMCs), taken at new diagnosis, from a patient treated with antithyroid drugs. The CDR3 is CSASSVYEQYF. Here the CDR3 DNA reads TGCAGTGCTAGCTCAGTCTACGAGCAGTACTTC.